The next 8 T cell receptor beta chains were all read from a single sample in a study of blood T cell repertoires in COVID-19. TCRdb's copy holds only in-frame clones and misses some; the assay was immunoSEQ multiplex PCR. This table holds 300,000 to 400,000 clones, around 86% found once. The material sequenced was peripheral blood. All receptors derive from a man aged 50 to 59 with active or convalescent COVID-19.

This clone was observed a single time. The J gene is TRBJ1-5, the V gene TRBV6-5; maybe TRBD1 (5 bases). CDR3 length equals 13 residues. The V and J ends lost 6 bases and 4 bases respectively, with 10 bases between them. Germline assignment: CDR1 MNHEY and CDR2 SVGAGI. CDR3 in amino acids: CASSLDRNQPQHF. The CDR3 DNA is TGTGCCAGCAGCTTAGACAGAAATCAGCCCCAGCATTTT.

The CDR3 sequence is CASRLGGSNYGYTF. The CDR3 DNA sequence: TGTGCCAGCCGGCTAGGGGGCAGTAACTATGGCTACACCTTC. The chain uses TRBV7-9 and TRBJ1-2; 7 nucleotides line up with TRBD1. The CDR3 length is 14 residues. Germline V CDR1 and CDR2: SEHNR, FQNEAQ (reference sequence). Germline trimming cut 8 bases from V and 1 base from J; bases unmatched to any gene: 7. Variable domain in full (rest from reference TRBV7-9 and TRBJ1-2): DTGVSQNPRHKITKRGQNVTFRCDPISEHNRLYWYRQTLGQGPEFLTYFQNEAQLEKSRLLSDRFSAERPKGSFSTLEIQRTEQGDSAMYLCASRLGGSNYGYTFGSGTRLTVV.

Comments on this clone: The same CDR3 can be traced to other DNA sequences in this sample. The chain joins TRBV27 to TRBJ2-7; D is perhaps TRBD1 (5 bases). The CDR3 sequence is 11 residues long. Germline CDR1 is MNHEY and CDR2 is SMNVEV (reference sequence). The V gene lost 7 bases and the J gene lost 4 bases, with 8 bases spanning the gap. Written as DNA, the CDR3 is TGTGCCAGCAAAGACAGATACGAGCAGTACTTC. It encodes CASKDRYEQYF.

This chain joins TRBV7-3 and TRBJ2-1, with D possibly being TRBD2 (5 bases). Per the germline V gene, CDR1 is SGHTA and CDR2 is FQGTGA. The V gene lost 1 base and the J gene lost 0 bases, with 19 bases spanning the gap. This CDR3 has 19 amino acids. CDR3 sequence: CASSLRGLASRSSYNEQFF. Written as DNA, the CDR3 is TGTGCCAGCAGCTTAAGGGGTCTGGCTAGCCGAAGCTCCTACAATGAGCAGTTCTTC.

This clone was detected once. The V call is TRBV9, the J call TRBJ1-1, with D unresolved. CDR1 is SGDLS, CDR2 YYNGEE, per germline. This CDR3 spans 15 amino acids. The V and J ends lost 0 bases and 5 bases respectively, with 14 bases between them. In DNA form, the CDR3 reads TGTGCCAGCAGCGTAGGCGCCGTGGCGGGGACTGAAGCTTTCTTT. Translating gives CASSVGAVAGTEAFF.

This chain connects TRBV28 to TRBJ2-7; D not certain. The CDR3 totals 13 residues. Germline CDR1 MDHEN, CDR2 SYDVKM. V was pared by 1 base and J by 3 bases, with 7 bases between. CDR3 sequence (DNA): TGTGCCAGCAGTTTATATCCCCACTACGAGCAGTACTTC. It encodes CASSLYPHYEQYF.

V gene TRBV18 combines with J gene TRBJ2-1; 8 bases agree with TRBD1. Germline values: CDR1 KGHSH, CDR2 LQKENI. V dropped 0 bases and J dropped 6; count of bases not matched to a gene: 7. The CDR3 is made up of 16 amino acids. Written as DNA, the CDR3 is TGTGCCAGCTCACCACCGTACCCACAGGGGGGCAATGAGCAGTTCTTC. Translating gives CASSPPYPQGGNEQFF.

This clone occurred once. The genes are TRBV4-2 and TRBJ2-3, with 7 bases identical to TRBD2. Germline trimming cut 0 bases from V and 2 bases from J; bases unmatched to any gene: 5. The CDR3 consists of 16 residues. Germline CDR1 LGHNA, CDR2 YNFKEQ. CDR3 DNA: TGTGCCAGCAGCCAAGAGGTGGGGGGGAACACAGATACGCAGTATTTT. Translated: CASSQEVGGNTDTQYF.